This T cell receptor beta chain comes out of a study of glioma-infiltrating T cells after dendritic cell vaccination. Study information: Glioblastoma patients came from Phase I and II dendritic cell vaccination trials.

TCRdb keeps only in-frame clones here, not all; method: immunoSEQ multiplex PCR. The data show around 60,000 clones, around nine tenths seen once. Noted time point: after dendritic cell vaccination, including at tumor progression/relapse. Germline V CDR1 and CDR2: SGHVS, FQNEAQ. With 4 bases removed from V and 2 bases from J, the gap between germline ends came to 8 bases. This CDR3 has 13 amino acids. Study observations and caveats: TCR clonality showed no direct relationship with survival.

As to this clone: Its antigen remains unidentified.

The V call is TRBV7-8, the J call TRBJ1-2; D remains ambiguous. Sequenced here: blood, sampled after dendritic cell vaccination. The TCR comes from a human donor with glioblastoma. Here the CDR3 DNA reads TGTGCCAGCAGCTCAGGATCCAACTATGGCTACACCTTC. Protein: CASSSGSNYGYTF.